This T cell receptor (beta chain) was retrieved from a study of blood T cell repertoires in COVID-19. Per the original data handling: Cell counts per sample came from amplifying reference gene primers. The repertoire was sequenced with immunoSEQ multiplex PCR; TCRdb's copy has only in-frame clones and lacks some. For V, J and clone size, that table is used; D and trimming come from the DNA. The sample gives some 350,000 clones, roughly 87% of which show up once; 2.5% to 3% is in the top ten. This CDR3 has 14 residues. The V gene lost 2 bases and the J gene lost 4 bases, with 8 bases spanning the gap. CDR1 is SNHLY and CDR2 is FYNNEI in the germline V gene.

The sample taken for sequencing was PBMCs or T cells enriched from blood (not recorded which). The TCR comes from a woman aged 30 to 39 who had recovered from COVID-19. The chain couples TRBV2 to TRBJ1-4, with D possibly being TRBD1 (5 bases). CDR3 DNA: TGTGCCAGCAGTGAAAGGGGCGGTAATGAAAAACTGTTTTTT. It translates to CASSERGGNEKLFF.